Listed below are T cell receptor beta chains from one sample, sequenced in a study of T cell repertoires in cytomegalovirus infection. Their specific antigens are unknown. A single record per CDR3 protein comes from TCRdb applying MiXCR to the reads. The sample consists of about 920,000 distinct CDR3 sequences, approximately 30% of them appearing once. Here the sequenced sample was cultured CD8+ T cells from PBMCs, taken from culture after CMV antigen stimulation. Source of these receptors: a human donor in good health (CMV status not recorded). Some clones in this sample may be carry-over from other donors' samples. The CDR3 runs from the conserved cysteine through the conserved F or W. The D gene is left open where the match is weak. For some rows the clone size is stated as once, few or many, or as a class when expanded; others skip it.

DNA: TGTGCCAGTAGAGACCTCCCCCATGGCTACACCTTC; CDR3: CASRDLPHGYTF; J: TRBJ1-2; size: few; D: NA; V: TRBV19
DNA: TGTGCCAGCAAAGACCGGGACAGTCAAAATCAGCCCCAGCATTTT; CDR3: CASKDRDSQNQPQHF; J: TRBJ1-5; size: NA; D: TRBD1; V: TRBV6-6
DNA: TGTGCCAGCTCACCAAGGACAGCAGGGGCTCTGGTGAACACTGAAGCTTTCTTT; CDR3: CASSPRTAGALVNTEAFF; J: TRBJ1-1; size: NA; D: NA; V: TRBV18
DNA: TGTGCTAGTGGTTTGGGTGAGGCAACTAATGAAAAACTGTTTTTT; CDR3: CASGLGEATNEKLFF; J: TRBJ1-4; size: few; D: NA; V: TRBV12-5
DNA: TGCGCCAGCAGTGAGGGGAGAGCGAACACTGAAGCTTTCTTT; CDR3: CASSEGRANTEAFF; J: TRBJ1-1; size: NA; D: NA; V: TRBV5-1
DNA: TGTGCCAGCGCCAAGGGGGGAAGAGAGACCCAGTACTTC; CDR3: CASAKGGRETQYF; J: TRBJ2-5; size: NA; D: NA; V: TRBV27
DNA: TGTGCCAGTAGTAATAGGGAGGGGATCACAGATACGCAGTATTTT; CDR3: CASSNREGITDTQYF; J: TRBJ2-3; size: once; D: TRBD2; V: TRBV19
DNA: TGCGCCAGCAGCCAAAATCAGTGGGCATTGAACACCGGGGAGCTGTTTTTT; CDR3: CASSQNQWALNTGELFF; J: TRBJ2-2; size: NA; D: NA; V: TRBV4-1
DNA: TGTGCCAGTAGTAAGGGACAGTATCTTGAAGCTTTCTTT; CDR3: CASSKGQYLEAFF; J: TRBJ1-1; size: few; D: TRBD1; V: TRBV19
DNA: TGTGCCAGCCACCCTAACGGTAATGGCTACAATGAGCAGTTCTTC; CDR3: CASHPNGNGYNEQFF; J: TRBJ2-1; size: few; D: NA; V: TRBV12-3/TRBV12-4